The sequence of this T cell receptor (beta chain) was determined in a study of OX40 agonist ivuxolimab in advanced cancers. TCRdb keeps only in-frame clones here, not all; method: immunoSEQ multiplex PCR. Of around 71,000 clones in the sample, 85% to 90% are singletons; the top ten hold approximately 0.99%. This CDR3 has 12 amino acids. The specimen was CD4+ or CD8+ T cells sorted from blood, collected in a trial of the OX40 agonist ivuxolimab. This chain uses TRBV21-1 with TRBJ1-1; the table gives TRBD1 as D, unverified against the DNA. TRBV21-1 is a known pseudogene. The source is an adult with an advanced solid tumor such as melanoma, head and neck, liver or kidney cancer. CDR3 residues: CRHRGKDTEAFF. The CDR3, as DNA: TGCAGGCACAGGGGGAAGGATACTGAAGCTTTCTTT.